This T cell receptor (beta chain) stems from a study of T cells in Graves' hyperthyroidism and ophthalmopathy. Orbital computed tomography and thyroid ultrasound, together with serum TRAb and thyroxine and clinical symptoms, were used for diagnoses. Study-wide results and caveats: Ophthalmopathy and stable hyperthyroidism were told apart by a 13 V-J model.

There are 15 residues in the CDR3. Germline CDR1 is SGHTA and CDR2 is FQGTGA. V trimming: 5 bases; J trimming: 4 bases; junction bases outside the gene matches: 5. RNA transcripts served as the template for amplifying TCR beta CDR3 regions. First-round RT-PCR of the TCR CDR3 relied on the HTBI primer set. TCRdb redid the calling of the multiplex PCR reads with MiXCR, one entry per CDR3 protein. The sample gives around 620,000 distinct CDR3 sequences, roughly 50% of which show up once; 15% to 20% is in the top ten. Of note for this clonotype: The antigen remains unidentified.

The receptor was isolated from an adult woman with Graves' disease, either hyperthyroidism or ophthalmopathy (not recorded which). This sequence joins TRBV7-3 and TRBJ2-1; 10 bases map to TRBD2. The specimen was peripheral blood or thyroid tissue (not recorded which). Here the CDR3 DNA reads TGTGCCAGCAGCCCTGGACTAGCGGAGTACAATGAGCAGTTCTTC. Translating gives CASSPGLAEYNEQFF.